This T cell receptor beta chain was identified during a study of T cell responses to AZD1222 COVID-19 vaccine. Of note for this clone: Its target is not known.

Germline CDR1 reads SEHNR; CDR2 reads FQNEAQ (reference sequence). Trimming removed 4 bases at V and 7 bases at J, with 14 bases between. This CDR3 is 14 amino acids long. Whole-study findings and limits: Spike was spanned by vaccine-associated CD4 TCRs, with dominance at 160-218 and 743-854. Clonal diversity was possibly underestimated, and the donors were mostly white British, with more females. The study found Spike-specific TCR breadth and depth rose after two AZD1222 doses.

Repertoires were generated with immunoSEQ multiplex PCR, while TCRdb's copy carries only in-frame clones and drops some. The sample lists some 83,000 clones, around 86% seen once, with roughly 9.4% in the top ten. The sample was peripheral blood, taken on day 0 of AZD1222 vaccination. This sequence was found in an adult in good health. The chain is built from TRBV7-9 and TRBJ1-5; D is ambiguous. The CDR3 loop is CASSSETRRQPQHF. CDR3 coding DNA: TGTGCCAGCAGCTCAGAGACTAGACGCCAGCCCCAGCATTTT.